This TCR beta chain appears in the sequencing data of a study of T cells of healthy individuals. Ten or more counts support this clonotype. TCRdb fed the 5' RACE reads into MiXCR, producing one record per CDR3 protein. The sample includes roughly 76,000 distinct CDR3 sequences, more than 5% of them seen just once. The CDR3 is made up of 15 amino acids. V was shortened by 2 bases and J by 1 base, with 6 bases between the two germline ends. Per germline, CDR1 KGHSH and CDR2 LQKENI. The chain has TRBV18 and TRBJ2-6; no clear D. The sequence derives from a female donor in good health. CDR3 DNA sequence: TGTGCCAGCTCACCAAGGACGTCTGGGGCCAACGTCCTGACTTTC. Its translation: CASSPRTSGANVLTF. The complete variable domain, with remaining parts taken from reference TRBV18 and TRBJ2-6, reads NAGVMQNPRHLVRRRGQEARLRCSPMKGHSHVYWYRQLPEEGLKFMVYLQKENIIDESGMPKERFSAEFPKEGPSILRIQQVVRGDSAAYFCASSPRTSGANVLTFGAGSRLTVL.